This TCR beta chain was obtained from a study of vaccination and CD4 T cells after COVID-19. Study as a whole: Two Hispanic individuals were among six male and four female convalescent patients.

Germline V gene data show CDR1 as MNHEY and CDR2 as SMNVEV (reference sequence). The CDR3 spans 12 residues. The ends were cut back, 7 bases at V and 1 base at J, with 7 bases in the middle. Overall study findings and caveats: Median SARS-CoV-2-reactive clonotype numbers rose nonsignificantly, about 20 to 40.

The Oncomine TCR Beta short-read assay sequenced DNA from cultured CD4+ T cells. One entry per CDR3 protein results from TCRdb running MiXCR on the PCR reads. In the table there are more than 10,000 distinct CDR3 sequences, under 55% of which are singletons. This sample's treatment: approximately nine-day PBMC culture with coronavirus spike peptide pools or control peptides (ViraFEST assay). Concerning this clonotype itself: The antigen is undetermined.

The sequenced material came from CD4+ T cells from blood, cultured in vitro. The source is a human donor who had recovered from COVID-19. The gene calls are TRBV27 and TRBJ1-1; D is unresolved. CDR3: CASTTTNTEAFF. The DNA of the CDR3 is TGTGCCAGCACAACCACGAACACTGAAGCTTTCTTT.